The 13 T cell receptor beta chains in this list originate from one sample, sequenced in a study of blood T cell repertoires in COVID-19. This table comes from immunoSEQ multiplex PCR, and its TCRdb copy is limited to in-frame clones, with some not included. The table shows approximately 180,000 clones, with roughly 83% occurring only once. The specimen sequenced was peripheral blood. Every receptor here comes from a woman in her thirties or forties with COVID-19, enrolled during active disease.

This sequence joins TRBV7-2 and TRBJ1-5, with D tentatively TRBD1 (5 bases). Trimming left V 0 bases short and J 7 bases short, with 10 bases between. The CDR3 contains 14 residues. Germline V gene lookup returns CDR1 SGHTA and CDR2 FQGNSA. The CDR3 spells CASSLAQGYQPQHF. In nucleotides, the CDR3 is TGTGCCAGCAGCTTAGCCCAGGGCTACCAGCCCCAGCATTTT.

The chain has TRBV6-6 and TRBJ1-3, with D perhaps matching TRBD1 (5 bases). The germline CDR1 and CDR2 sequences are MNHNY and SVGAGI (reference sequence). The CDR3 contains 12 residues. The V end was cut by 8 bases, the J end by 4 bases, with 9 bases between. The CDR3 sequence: CASQGTGNTIYF. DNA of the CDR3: TGTGCCAGCCAGGGAACGGGAAACACCATATATTTT.

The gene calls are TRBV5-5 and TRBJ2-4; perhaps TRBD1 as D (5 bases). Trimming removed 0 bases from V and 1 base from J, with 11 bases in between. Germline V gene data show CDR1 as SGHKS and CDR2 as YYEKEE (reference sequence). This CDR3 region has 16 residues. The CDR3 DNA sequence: TGTGCCAGCAGCTTGGAGGGTCCAGGGGCCAAAAACATTCAGTACTTC. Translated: CASSLEGPGAKNIQYF.

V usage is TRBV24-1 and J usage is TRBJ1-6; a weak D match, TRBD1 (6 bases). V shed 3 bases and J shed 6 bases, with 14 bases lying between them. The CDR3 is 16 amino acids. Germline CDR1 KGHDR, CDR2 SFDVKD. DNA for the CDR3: TGTGCCACCAGTGATCCCAAGGGACACCGTAATTCACCCCTCCACTTT. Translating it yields CATSDPKGHRNSPLHF.

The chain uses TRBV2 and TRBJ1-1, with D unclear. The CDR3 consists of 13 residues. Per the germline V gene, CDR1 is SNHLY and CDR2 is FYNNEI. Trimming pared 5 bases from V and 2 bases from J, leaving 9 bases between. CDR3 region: CASSLYSNTEAFF. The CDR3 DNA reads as TGTGCCAGCAGTTTGTACAGTAACACTGAAGCTTTCTTT.

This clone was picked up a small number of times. CDR3 region: CASSQGRTEAFF. CDR3 nucleotides: TGTGCCAGCAGCCAGGGGCGGACTGAAGCTTTCTTT. The chain employs TRBV3-1 (or the pseudogene TRBV3-2) and TRBJ1-1; D perhaps matches TRBD1 (5 bases). V was cut by 3 bases and J by 5 bases, with 7 bases left in between. The CDR3 is made up of 12 amino acids. The germline V gene encodes CDR1 LGHDT and CDR2 YNNKEL (reference sequence).

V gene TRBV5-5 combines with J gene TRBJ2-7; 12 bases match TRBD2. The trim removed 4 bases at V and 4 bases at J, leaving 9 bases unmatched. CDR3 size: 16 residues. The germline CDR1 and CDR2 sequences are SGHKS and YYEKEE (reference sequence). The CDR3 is CASSLGRGTSGYEQYF. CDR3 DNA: TGTGCCAGCAGCCTGGGCCGGGGGACTAGCGGGTACGAGCAGTACTTC. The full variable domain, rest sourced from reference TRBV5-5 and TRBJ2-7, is DAGVTQSPTHLIKTRGQQVTLRCSPISGHKSVSWYQQVLGQGPQFIFQYYEKEERGRGNFPDRFSARQFPNYSSELNVNALLLGDSALYLCASSLGRGTSGYEQYFGPGTRLTVT.

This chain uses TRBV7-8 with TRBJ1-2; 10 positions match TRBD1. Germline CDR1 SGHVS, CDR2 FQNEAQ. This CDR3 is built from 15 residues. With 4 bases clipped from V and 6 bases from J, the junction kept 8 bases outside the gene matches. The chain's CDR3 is CASSSLIDRGHGYTF. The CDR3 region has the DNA TGTGCCAGCAGCTCCCTTATCGACAGGGGGCATGGCTACACCTTC.

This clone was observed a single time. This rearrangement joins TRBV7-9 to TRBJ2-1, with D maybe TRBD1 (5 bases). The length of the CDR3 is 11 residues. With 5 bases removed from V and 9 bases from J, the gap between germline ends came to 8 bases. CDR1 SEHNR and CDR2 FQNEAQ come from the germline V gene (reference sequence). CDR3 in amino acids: CASSPRGEQFF. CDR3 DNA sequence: TGTGCCAGCAGCCCTAGGGGTGAGCAGTTCTTC.

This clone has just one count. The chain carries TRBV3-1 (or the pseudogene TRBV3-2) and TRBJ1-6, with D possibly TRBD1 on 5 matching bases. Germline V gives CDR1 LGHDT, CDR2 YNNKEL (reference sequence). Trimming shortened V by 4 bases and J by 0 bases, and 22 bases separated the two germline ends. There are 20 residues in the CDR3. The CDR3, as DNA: TGTGCCAGCAGCCTTGGGCGACAGCTAGCGTCGAGCTCCTATAATTCACCCCTCCACTTT. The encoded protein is CASSLGRQLASSSYNSPLHF.

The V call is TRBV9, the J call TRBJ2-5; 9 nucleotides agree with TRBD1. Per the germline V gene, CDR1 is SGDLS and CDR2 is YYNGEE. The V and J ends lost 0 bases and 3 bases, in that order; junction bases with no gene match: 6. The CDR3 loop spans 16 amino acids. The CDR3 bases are TGTGCCAGCAGCGTAGCGATAGGGACAGGGAAAGAGACCCAGTACTTC. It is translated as CASSVAIGTGKETQYF. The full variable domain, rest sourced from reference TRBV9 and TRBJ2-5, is DSGVTQTPKHLITATGQRVTLRCSPRSGDLSVYWYQQSLDQGLQFLIQYYNGEERAKGNILERFSAQQFPDLHSELNLSSLELGDSALYFCASSVAIGTGKETQYFGPGTRLLVL.

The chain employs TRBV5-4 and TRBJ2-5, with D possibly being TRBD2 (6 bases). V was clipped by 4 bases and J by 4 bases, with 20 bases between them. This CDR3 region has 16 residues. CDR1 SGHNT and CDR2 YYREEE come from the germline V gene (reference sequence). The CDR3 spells CASSARRGVVGETQYF. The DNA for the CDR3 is TGTGCCAGCAGCGCTCGGCGGGGAGTGGTAGGAGAGACCCAGTACTTC.

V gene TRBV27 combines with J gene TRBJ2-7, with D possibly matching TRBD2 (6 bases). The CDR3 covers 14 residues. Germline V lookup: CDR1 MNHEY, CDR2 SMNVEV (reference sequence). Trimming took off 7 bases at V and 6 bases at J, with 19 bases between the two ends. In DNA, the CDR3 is TGTGCCAGCACCGCCGGCGGGGCCGGGGGCGAGCAGTACTTC. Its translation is CASTAGGAGGEQYF.